A single sample gave rise to the 30 T cell receptor beta chains below, sequenced in a study of cytomegalovirus exposure and HLA in healthy donors. Vbeta (60) and Jbeta (13) primers were used in the PCR. Method: immunoSEQ multiplex PCR; TCRdb's copy keeps in-frame clones and lacks some. This table holds approximately 150,000 clones, roughly 80% found once. What was sequenced was PBMCs. The receptors were sampled from a male donor in good health and CMV-seronegative.

In this sample, this clone turned up a few times. The J gene is TRBJ2-5, the V gene TRBV11-2; TRBD1 matches at 9 bases. The CDR3 is 16 residues long. With 0 bases clipped from V and 2 bases from J, the junction kept 4 bases outside the gene matches. Per germline, CDR1 SGHAT and CDR2 FQNNGV. The CDR3 region has the DNA TGTGCCAGCAGCTTAGATCTAGGACAGGGGCAAGAGACCCAGTACTTC. This codes for CASSLDLGQGQETQYF.

This clone has more than one count but fewer than ten. The V and J genes are TRBV6-1 and TRBJ1-1; 7 nucleotides align to TRBD1. The CDR3 spans 15 residues. Germline CDR1 MNHNS, CDR2 SASEGT. The V segment lost 0 bases and the J segment 8 bases; nucleotides outside the gene matches: 9. The chain's CDR3 is CASSEAIQGTEEAFF. The CDR3 bases are TGTGCCAGCAGTGAAGCAATACAGGGGACCGAAGAAGCTTTCTTT.

This clone was counted a single time. This chain uses TRBV6-5 with TRBJ2-3, with unresolved D. The CDR3 is 14 amino acids. Trimming took off 3 bases at V and 3 bases at J, with 10 bases between the two ends. Germline lookup yields CDR1 MNHEY and CDR2 SVGAGI. Written as DNA, the CDR3 is TGTGCCAGCAGTTATCACAACAGAACAGATACGCAGTATTTT. It codes for CASSYHNRTDTQYF.

This clone was found once. The gene calls are TRBV13 and TRBJ2-5; 12 positions agree with TRBD2. The assigned J gene may be wrong: the sequence end matches TRBJ2-7 better. Germline V gene lookup returns CDR1 PRHDT and CDR2 FYEKMQ (reference sequence). CDR3 size: 14 residues. CDR3 in DNA: TGTGCCACCAGACTAGCGGGGGCGTCCTACGAGCAGTACTTC. Translating gives CATRLAGASYEQYF.

V usage is TRBV5-1 and J usage is TRBJ2-1; no reliable D call. The germline gives CDR1 SGHRS, CDR2 YFSETQ. CDR3 length: 16 residues. V lost 2 bases, J lost 0 bases, and 12 bases lay in between. CDR3 residues: CASSLELQSSYNEQFF. CDR3 DNA sequence: TGCGCCAGCAGCTTAGAATTACAAAGCTCCTACAATGAGCAGTTCTTC.

This chain connects TRBV29-1 to TRBJ1-1, with a possible D match to TRBD1 (6 bases). Germline V gene sequence: CDR1 SQVTM, CDR2 ANQGSEA. Trimming took 7 bases from V and 5 from J, leaving 29 bases between them. The length of the CDR3 is 17 residues. CDR3 amino acids: CSAAGGGKGMGGTEAFF. Here the CDR3 DNA reads TGCAGCGCCGCGGGGGGCGGGAAAGGGATGGGAGGGACTGAAGCTTTCTTT.

This clone has just one count. The chain joins TRBV9 to TRBJ2-7; TRBD2 aligns across 9 bases. Looked up from germline, CDR1 is SGDLS and CDR2 is YYNGEE. The CDR3 length is 15 residues. After removal of 3 bases from V and 3 bases from J, the junction contained 7 bases not matched to a gene. The CDR3 nucleotides are TGTGCCAGCAGCGCACAAGCGGGGGGCGACTACGAGCAGTACTTC. This gives the protein CASSAQAGGDYEQYF.

V gene TRBV11-2 combines with J gene TRBJ1-3, with 9 bases matching TRBD1. There are 16 residues in the CDR3. CDR1 and CDR2 (germline): SGHAT, FQNNGV. After removal of 5 bases from V and 0 bases from J, the junction contained 5 bases not matched to a gene. The CDR3 region has the DNA TGTGCCAGCAGCCCCGGGACAGGGAGCTCTGGAAACACCATATATTTT. Its protein is CASSPGTGSSGNTIYF.

This rearrangement joins TRBV10-3 to TRBJ2-7; no definite D call. The CDR3 runs to 13 residues. Trimming took off 7 bases at V and 2 bases at J, with 12 bases between the two ends. Per germline, CDR1 ENHRY and CDR2 SYGVKD. The chain's CDR3 is CAIKDSPTYEQYF. The CDR3 coding sequence is TGTGCCATCAAAGACTCCCCCACCTACGAGCAGTACTTC.

The chain recombines TRBV5-1 with TRBJ2-3, with TRBD2 matching over 9 bases. Germline lookup yields CDR1 SGHRS and CDR2 YFSETQ. J was trimmed by 5 bases and V by 0 bases; bases with no gene match: 10. This CDR3 spans 17 amino acids. For the CDR3, the DNA is TGCGCCAGCAGCTTGGTGCCGGGACTAGCCGGGGGAGATACGCAGTATTTT. Translation gives CASSLVPGLAGGDTQYF.

The V gene is TRBV5-4, the J gene TRBJ1-4, with D perhaps matching TRBD1 (5 bases). CDR1 and CDR2 (germline): SGHNT, YYREEE (reference sequence). The CDR3 is 18 residues long. Trimming removed 4 bases at V and 3 bases at J, with 22 bases between. CDR3 in DNA: TGTGCCAGCAGCCTGGGCGGGGACCCTGCAGGAGCTAATGAAAAACTGTTTTTT. Protein product: CASSLGGDPAGANEKLFF. Looking up the rest from reference TRBV5-4 and TRBJ1-4 gives the full variable domain: ETGVTQSPTHLIKTRGQQVTLRCSSQSGHNTVSWYQQALGQGPQFIFQYYREEENGRGNFPPRFSGLQFPNYSSELNVNALELDDSALYLCASSLGGDPAGANEKLFFGSGTQLSVL.

This clone was detected only once. The chain has TRBV11-2 and TRBJ2-3; D is undetermined. V was trimmed by 0 bases and J by 1 base, leaving 5 bases between them. This CDR3 has 14 residues. Looked up from germline, CDR1 is SGHAT and CDR2 is FQNNGV. This chain's CDR3 is CASSLDAGTDTQYF. The CDR3, as DNA: TGTGCCAGCAGCTTAGATGCGGGCACAGATACGCAGTATTTT.

This chain joins TRBV12-5 and TRBJ2-4; tentatively, D is TRBD2 (6 bases). Germline V lookup: CDR1 LGHNT, CDR2 FRNRAP. The CDR3 loop spans 14 amino acids. The ends were cut back, 4 bases at V and 6 bases at J, with 13 bases in the middle. For the CDR3, the DNA is TGTGCTAGTGGTTCTACCCTGGAGGGAAACATTCAGTACTTC. Translated, it gives CASGSTLEGNIQYF.

The chain is built from TRBV6-5 and TRBJ1-1, with a possible D match to TRBD1 (6 bases). V was shortened by 6 bases and J by 3 bases, with 14 bases between the two germline ends. Per germline, CDR1 MNHEY and CDR2 SVGAGI. This CDR3 is 14 amino acids long. The chain's CDR3 is CASSRGRSYTEAFF. CDR3 DNA sequence: TGTGCCAGCAGCAGGGGACGGTCCTACACTGAAGCTTTCTTT.

The table lists this clone with a few counts. J is TRBJ2-7 and V is TRBV9; perhaps TRBD1 as D (5 bases). Deletions cut 0 bases from V and 4 bases from J, with 26 bases between. The length of the CDR3 is 19 residues. CDR1 and CDR2 (germline): SGDLS, YYNGEE. The CDR3 region has the DNA TGTGCCAGCAGCGTAGGGATTTCGGCAGGGCTAACATTAGATTACGAGCAGTACTTC. Translation: CASSVGISAGLTLDYEQYF. The full variable domain, with the rest looked up from reference TRBV9 and TRBJ2-7, is DSGVTQTPKHLITATGQRVTLRCSPRSGDLSVYWYQQSLDQGLQFLIQYYNGEERAKGNILERFSAQQFPDLHSELNLSSLELGDSALYFCASSVGISAGLTLDYEQYFGPGTRLTVT.

This rearrangement joins TRBV5-1 to TRBJ1-2, with 10 bases lining up with TRBD1. The CDR3 totals 15 residues. The V gene's germline CDR1 is SGHRS and CDR2 YFSETQ. The junction had 5 bases not matched to a gene; V was cut back by 2 bases and J by 4 bases. The DNA of the CDR3 is TGCGCCAGCAGCTTAGGGACAGGGGACCCCTATGGCTACACCTTC. Translated: CASSLGTGDPYGYTF.

This sequence joins TRBV29-1 and TRBJ1-4; 7 nucleotides align to TRBD1. CDR3 length: 13 residues. CDR1 and CDR2 from the germline V gene are SQVTM and ANQGSEA. V lost 5 bases, J lost 10 bases, and 10 bases stayed unmatched. Written as DNA, the CDR3 is TGCAGCGTTAAGGAACAGGGGACGGGAAAACTGTTTTTT. Protein: CSVKEQGTGKLFF.

Notes on this clone: Other DNA sequences in this specimen translate into the identical CDR3. The V and J genes are TRBV10-1 and TRBJ2-2; TRBD1 matches at 8 bases. From germline, CDR1 is WNHNN and CDR2 SYGVQD (reference sequence). V shed 4 bases, J shed 1 base, and the junction held 8 bases outside the gene matches. This CDR3 region has 17 residues. The CDR3 spells CASSGIPGGENTGELFF. The CDR3 DNA reads as TGCGCCAGCAGTGGAATCCCAGGGGGCGAGAACACCGGGGAGCTGTTTTTT.

The chain has TRBV5-6 and TRBJ1-3; 7 nucleotides match TRBD1. Germline lookup yields CDR1 SGHDT and CDR2 YYEEEE. V lost 4 bases, J lost 0 bases, and 1 base stayed unmatched. The CDR3 length is 14 residues. The CDR3 reads CASSRQGSGNTIYF. CDR3 coding DNA: TGTGCCAGCAGCCGACAGGGCTCTGGAAACACCATATATTTT.

The V call is TRBV19, the J call TRBJ1-6; 8 bases are a match to TRBD1. Germline V gives CDR1 LNHDA, CDR2 SQIVND (reference sequence). Germline trimming cut 4 bases from V and 9 bases from J; bases unmatched to any gene: 11. This CDR3 is built from 16 residues. The DNA for the CDR3 is TGTGCCAGTAGTACTGGAACAGGGGGTGGGAGTTCACCCCTCCACTTT. It specifies CASSTGTGGGSSPLHF.

The chain links TRBV18 to TRBJ2-7; TRBD1 matches at 7 bases. The germline V gene has CDR1 KGHSH and CDR2 LQKENI. This CDR3 contains 15 residues. Trimming at V came to 3 bases and at J to 3 bases, leaving 8 bases not matched to a gene. For the CDR3, the DNA is TGTGCCAGCTCACCTTCCGGGACAGTCCTCTACGAGCAGTACTTC. Translated: CASSPSGTVLYEQYF.

V gene TRBV4-3 combines with J gene TRBJ2-5; TRBD2 matches 9 bases. Germline V gene sequence: CDR1 LGHNA, CDR2 YSLEER. There are 16 residues in the CDR3. V was pared by 0 bases and J by 6 bases, with 8 bases of the junction left unmatched. The CDR3 spells CASSQELRGGYKTQYF. CDR3 in DNA: TGCGCCAGCAGCCAAGAGTTGCGGGGGGGCTACAAGACCCAGTACTTC.

The V gene is TRBV5-4, the J gene TRBJ1-4, with D possibly matching TRBD1 (6 bases). Per the germline V gene, CDR1 is SGHNT and CDR2 is YYREEE (reference sequence). The CDR3 has 15 residues. V lost 3 bases and J lost 10, with 19 bases in between. CDR3 DNA: TGTGCCAGCAGCTCACCGGGACACCGTCCTCGAAAACTGTTTTTT. Amino acid sequence: CASSSPGHRPRKLFF.

The chain joins TRBV4-1 to TRBJ2-1, with D maybe TRBD1 (7 bases). V lost 0 bases, J lost 4 bases, and 28 bases lay in between. Germline values: CDR1 MGHRA, CDR2 YSYEKL. The CDR3 has 21 amino acids. CDR3 DNA: TGCGCCAGCAGCCAAGATCCAATGGGTCAGGGGGGATTAGGAGTGTACAATGAGCAGTTCTTC. This codes for CASSQDPMGQGGLGVYNEQFF.

The chain is built from TRBV5-1 and TRBJ2-2, with D possibly being TRBD1 (5 bases). The CDR3 consists of 16 residues. Per germline, CDR1 SGHRS and CDR2 YFSETQ. The ends were cut back, 0 bases at V and 1 base at J, with 10 bases in the middle. The CDR3 sequence is CASSLDPGQNTGELFF. CDR3 sequence (DNA): TGCGCCAGCAGCTTGGACCCAGGACAGAACACCGGGGAGCTGTTTTTT.

The rearrangement links TRBV19 to TRBJ1-5; possible D gene TRBD1, 6 bases. CDR1 LNHDA and CDR2 SQIVND come from the germline V gene (reference sequence). V lost 5 bases and J 0 bases, leaving 11 bases between the germline ends. The CDR3 contains 15 residues. The CDR3 reads CASSRRTDSNQPQHF. For the CDR3, the DNA is TGTGCCAGTAGTCGGCGGACAGATAGCAATCAGCCCCAGCATTTT.

The gene calls are TRBV7-2 and TRBJ2-7; D is perhaps TRBD1 (6 bases). V was clipped by 1 base and J by 2 bases, with 12 bases between them. CDR3 length: 15 amino acids. Germline V gene lookup returns CDR1 SGHTA and CDR2 FQGNSA. CDR3 loop: CASSLDRQATYEQYF. The CDR3, as DNA: TGTGCCAGCAGCTTAGACCGACAGGCAACCTACGAGCAGTACTTC.

The rearrangement joins TRBV18 to TRBJ1-2, with 7 bases matching TRBD1. Losses at the gene ends were 2 bases for V and 4 bases for J; bases not matched to a gene: 7. The length of the CDR3 is 15 residues. Germline V gene lookup returns CDR1 KGHSH and CDR2 LQKENI. The chain's CDR3 is CASSPEKGGGYGYTF. The CDR3 nucleotides read TGTGCCAGCTCACCAGAGAAAGGGGGCGGCTATGGCTACACCTTC.

V is TRBV15 and J is TRBJ2-7; 7 bases are a match to TRBD1. CDR3 length: 17 residues. The V and J ends lost 0 bases and 0 bases, in that order; junction bases with no gene match: 8. Germline V gene sequence: CDR1 LNHNV, CDR2 YYDKDF (reference sequence). CDR3 in amino acids: CATSRDLGQRLSYEQYF. DNA for the CDR3: TGTGCCACCAGCAGAGATCTGGGACAGCGACTCTCCTACGAGCAGTACTTC.

This sequence joins TRBV15 and TRBJ2-1; TRBD1 matches 7 bases. V lost 5 bases to trimming and J lost 2 bases; unmatched junction nucleotides: 3. The length of the CDR3 is 14 residues. The V gene's germline CDR1 is LNHNV and CDR2 YYDKDF (reference sequence). The CDR3: CATSLGTAYNEQFF. CDR3 coding DNA: TGTGCCACCAGCCTTGGGACAGCCTACAATGAGCAGTTCTTC. Using reference TRBV15 and TRBJ2-1 for the parts outside the CDR3, the full variable domain is DAMVIQNPRYQVTQFGKPVTLSCSQTLNHNVMYWYQQKSSQAPKLLFHYYDKDFNNEADTPDNFQSRRPNTSFCFLDIRSPGLGDTAMYLCATSLGTAYNEQFFGPGTRLTVL.